These 10 T cell receptor beta chains originate from one sample sequenced in a study of neurological immune-mediated disorders. TCRdb re-called the 5' RACE reads with MiXCR, one entry per CDR3 protein. Of over 35,000 distinct CDR3 sequences in the sample, about 12% were seen once. The source material was PBMCs. These receptors were collected from a female donor in good health.

This clonotype was seen at least ten times. The CDR3 DNA reads TGTGCCATCAGAAAGGGACGGGAAACGGTCGATACGCAGTATTTT. This gives the protein CAIRKGRETVDTQYF. V is TRBV10-3 and J is TRBJ2-3, with D possibly being TRBD1 or TRBD2 (5 bases each). This CDR3 region has 15 residues. Looked up from germline, CDR1 is ENHRY and CDR2 is SYGVKD. Trimming left V 6 bases short and J 6 bases short, with 19 bases between.

This clonotype showed up just a few times. The V and J genes are TRBV6-5 and TRBJ2-2; D may be TRBD2 (6 bases). CDR3 length: 16 amino acids. Germline CDR1 is MNHEY and CDR2 is SVGAGI. The V and J ends lost 6 bases and 2 bases respectively, with 16 bases between them. The DNA of the CDR3 is TGTGCCAGCAGCTCCAGAGGGCGGGGCAACACCGGGGAGCTGTTTTTT. It codes for CASSSRGRGNTGELFF.

This clonotype has a count of ten or more. V gene TRBV5-6 combines with J gene TRBJ2-7, with D possibly matching TRBD1 (6 bases). V lost 1 base to trimming and J lost 2 bases, with 10 bases between them. This CDR3 has 14 residues. Germline CDR1 is SGHDT and CDR2 is YYEEEE. Here the CDR3 reads CASSLWGQTYEQYF. CDR3 in DNA: TGTGCCAGCAGCTTGTGGGGGCAGACCTACGAGCAGTACTTC.

This clonotype occurred many times. Its ends do not fully match the called genes, so a read error is possible. V gene TRBV7-7 combines with J gene TRBJ2-1; D could derive from TRBD1 or TRBD2 (5 bases each). Germline-derived CDR1 and CDR2 are SSHAT and FNYEAQ (reference sequence). This CDR3 has 13 residues. The DNA for the CDR3 is TGTGCTAGCAGCTTAGAACGGGACCGTCAGCAGTTCTTC. As protein: CASSLERDRQQFF.

This clonotype has at least ten counts. V and J are TRBV20-1 and TRBJ2-1; 8 bases line up with TRBD2. Germline lookup yields CDR1 DFQATT and CDR2 SNEGSKA (reference sequence). The length of the CDR3 is 15 residues. The ends lost 0 bases at V and 10 bases at J; junction bases unmatched: 11. The CDR3, as DNA: TGCAGTGCTAGAGATTTCCGTCTAGCGGGCTTGGAGCAGTTCTTC. Translating gives CSARDFRLAGLEQFF.

There are many counts of this clonotype. V usage is TRBV6-1 and J usage is TRBJ2-7; D is undetermined. Germline loops: CDR1 MNHNS, CDR2 SASEGT. V was clipped by 5 bases and J by 0 bases, with 14 bases between them. This CDR3 has 15 residues. The CDR3 bases are TGTGCCAGCAGTCTCGGGCCGCCCCACTCCTACGAGCAGTACTTC. Its translation is CASSLGPPHSYEQYF.

This clonotype was seen many times. This chain links TRBV5-1 with TRBJ1-3, with unresolved D. CDR3 length: 15 amino acids. V gave up 4 bases and J gave up 2 bases, with 13 bases separating them. Germline V CDR1 and CDR2: SGHRS, YFSETQ. This CDR3 reads CASSIDYSPGNTIYF. The CDR3 bases are TGCGCCAGCAGCATCGATTACTCGCCTGGAAACACCATATATTTT.

This clonotype has more than one count but fewer than ten. The chain carries TRBV30 and TRBJ1-4; D is possibly TRBD1 (5 bases). The V gene's germline CDR1 is GTSNPN and CDR2 SVGIG (reference sequence). V was clipped by 3 bases and J by 0 bases, with 14 bases between them. This CDR3 is built from 16 residues. The CDR3 nucleotides are TGTGCCTGGAGGGATAGGGGAGCAGCAACTAATGAAAAACTGTTTTTT. This codes for CAWRDRGAATNEKLFF.

The J gene is TRBJ1-1, the V gene TRBV14; D may be TRBD1 (6 bases). Trimming removed 5 bases at V and 7 bases at J, with 11 bases between. The CDR3 consists of 12 residues. In germline, CDR1 is SGHDN, CDR2 FVKESK. CDR3 sequence (DNA): TGTGCCAGCAGCAAACAGGGAAGTGAAGCTTTCTTT. This codes for CASSKQGSEAFF.

This clonotype showed up many times. The chain has TRBV9 and TRBJ1-1, with D unresolved. The V gene lost 1 base and the J gene lost 2 bases, with 6 bases spanning the gap. This CDR3 is 13 amino acids long. In germline, CDR1 is SGDLS, CDR2 YYNGEE. The CDR3 region has the DNA TGTGCCAGCAGCGTAACCCCTAACACTGAAGCTTTCTTT. The encoded protein is CASSVTPNTEAFF.